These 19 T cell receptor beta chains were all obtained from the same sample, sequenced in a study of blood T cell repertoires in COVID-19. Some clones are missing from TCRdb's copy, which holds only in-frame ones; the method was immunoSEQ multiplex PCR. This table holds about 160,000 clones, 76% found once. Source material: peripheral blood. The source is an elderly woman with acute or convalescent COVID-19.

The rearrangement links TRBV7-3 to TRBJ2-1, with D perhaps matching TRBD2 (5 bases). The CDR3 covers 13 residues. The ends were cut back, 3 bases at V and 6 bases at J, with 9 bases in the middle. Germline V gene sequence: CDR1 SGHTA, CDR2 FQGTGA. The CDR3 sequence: CASSLRLSNEQFF. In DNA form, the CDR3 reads TGTGCCAGCAGCTTGCGACTAAGCAATGAGCAGTTCTTC.

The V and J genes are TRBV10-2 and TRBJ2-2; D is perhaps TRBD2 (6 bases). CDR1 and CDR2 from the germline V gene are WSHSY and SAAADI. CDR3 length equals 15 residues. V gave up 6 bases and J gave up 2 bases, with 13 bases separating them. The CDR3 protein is CASRAGTANTGELFF. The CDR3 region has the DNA TGCGCCAGCAGGGCCGGGACTGCTAACACCGGGGAGCTGTTTTTT.

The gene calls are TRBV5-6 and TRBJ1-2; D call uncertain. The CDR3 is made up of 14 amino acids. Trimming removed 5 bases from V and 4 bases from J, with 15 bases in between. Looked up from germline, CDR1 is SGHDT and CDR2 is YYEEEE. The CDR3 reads CASSPGNSFYGYTF. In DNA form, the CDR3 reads TGTGCCAGCAGTCCGGGGAACAGTTTCTATGGCTACACCTTC.

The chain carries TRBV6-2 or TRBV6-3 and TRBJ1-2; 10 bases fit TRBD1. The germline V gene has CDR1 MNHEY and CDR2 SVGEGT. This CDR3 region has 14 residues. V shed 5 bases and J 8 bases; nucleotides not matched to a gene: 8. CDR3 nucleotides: TGTGCCAGCAGTACCCGACAGGGGGCTCGAGGCTACACCTTC. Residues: CASSTRQGARGYTF.

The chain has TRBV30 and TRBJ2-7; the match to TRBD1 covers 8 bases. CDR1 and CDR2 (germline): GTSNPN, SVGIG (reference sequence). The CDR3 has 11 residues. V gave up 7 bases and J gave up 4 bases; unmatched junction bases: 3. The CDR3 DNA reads TGTGCCTTCGACAGGGGTTACGAGCAGTACTTC. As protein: CAFDRGYEQYF.

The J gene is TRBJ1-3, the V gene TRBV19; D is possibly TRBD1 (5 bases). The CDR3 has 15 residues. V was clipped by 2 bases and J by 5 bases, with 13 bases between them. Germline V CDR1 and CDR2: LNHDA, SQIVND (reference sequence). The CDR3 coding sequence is TGTGCCAGTAGTATACGGAGGGGTCTAAGAAACACCATATATTTT. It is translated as CASSIRRGLRNTIYF.

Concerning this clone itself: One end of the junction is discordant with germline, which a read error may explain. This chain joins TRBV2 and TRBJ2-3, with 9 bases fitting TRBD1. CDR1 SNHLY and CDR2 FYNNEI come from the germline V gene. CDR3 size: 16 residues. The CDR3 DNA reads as TGTGCCAGCAGGGAAGGACAGGGGATAGTCACAGATACGCAGTATTTT. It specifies CASREGQGIVTDTQYF.

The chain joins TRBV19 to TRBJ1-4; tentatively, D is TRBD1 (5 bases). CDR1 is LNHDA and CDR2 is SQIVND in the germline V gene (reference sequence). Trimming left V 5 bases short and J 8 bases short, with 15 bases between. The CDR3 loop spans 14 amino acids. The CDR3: CASSVQETKEKLFF. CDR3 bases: TGTGCCAGTAGTGTACAGGAGACCAAAGAAAAACTGTTTTTT.

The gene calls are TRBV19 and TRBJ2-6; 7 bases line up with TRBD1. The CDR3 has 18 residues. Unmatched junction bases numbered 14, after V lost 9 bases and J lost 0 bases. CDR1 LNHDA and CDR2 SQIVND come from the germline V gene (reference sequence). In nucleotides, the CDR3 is TGTGCCAGCGCAGACAGGGCCCCCCTCAACTCTGGGGCCAACGTCCTGACTTTC. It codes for CASADRAPLNSGANVLTF.

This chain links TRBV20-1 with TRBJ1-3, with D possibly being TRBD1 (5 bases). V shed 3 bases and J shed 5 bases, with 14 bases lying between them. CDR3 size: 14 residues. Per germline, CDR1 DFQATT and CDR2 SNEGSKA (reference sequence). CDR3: CSASDSTTRNTIYF. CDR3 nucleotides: TGCAGTGCTAGTGACAGTACGACAAGAAACACCATATATTTT.

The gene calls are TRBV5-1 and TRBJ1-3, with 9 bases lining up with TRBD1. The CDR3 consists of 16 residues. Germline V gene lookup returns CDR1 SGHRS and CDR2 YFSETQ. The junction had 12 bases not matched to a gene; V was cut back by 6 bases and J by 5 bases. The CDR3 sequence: CASTLIPGQGRNTIYF. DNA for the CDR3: TGCGCCAGCACCCTTATTCCAGGACAGGGGAGAAACACCATATATTTT.

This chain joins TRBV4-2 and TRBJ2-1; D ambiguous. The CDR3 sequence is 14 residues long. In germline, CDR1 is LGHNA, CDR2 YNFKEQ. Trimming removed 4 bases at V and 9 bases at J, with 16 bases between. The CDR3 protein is CASSRISTIGEQFF. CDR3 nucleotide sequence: TGTGCCAGCAGCCGGATTTCGACAATAGGTGAGCAGTTCTTC.

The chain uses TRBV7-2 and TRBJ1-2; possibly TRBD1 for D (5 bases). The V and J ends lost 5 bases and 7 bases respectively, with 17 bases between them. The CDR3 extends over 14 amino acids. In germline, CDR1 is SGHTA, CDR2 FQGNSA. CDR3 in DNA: TGTGCCAGCAGCCCCAAGGTCACCGGGGGTGGCTACACCTTC. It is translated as CASSPKVTGGGYTF.

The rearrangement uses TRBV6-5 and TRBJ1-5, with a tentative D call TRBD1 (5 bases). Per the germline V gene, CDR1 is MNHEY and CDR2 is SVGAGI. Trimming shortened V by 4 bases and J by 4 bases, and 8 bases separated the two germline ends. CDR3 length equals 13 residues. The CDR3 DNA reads TGTGCCAGCAGTTGGCCAGGGAATCAGCCCCAGCATTTT. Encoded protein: CASSWPGNQPQHF.

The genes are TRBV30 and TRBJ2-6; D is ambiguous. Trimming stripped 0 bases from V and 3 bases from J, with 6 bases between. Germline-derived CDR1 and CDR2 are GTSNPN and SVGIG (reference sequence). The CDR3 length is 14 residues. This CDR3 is CAWSVTGGANVLTF. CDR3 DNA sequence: TGTGCCTGGAGTGTAACCGGTGGGGCCAACGTCCTGACTTTC. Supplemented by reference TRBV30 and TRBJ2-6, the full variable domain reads SQTIHQWPATLVQPVGSPLSLECTVEGTSNPNLYWYRQAAGRGLQLLFYSVGIGQISSEVPQNLSASRPQDRQFILSSKKLLLSDSGFYLCAWSVTGGANVLTFGAGSRLTVL.

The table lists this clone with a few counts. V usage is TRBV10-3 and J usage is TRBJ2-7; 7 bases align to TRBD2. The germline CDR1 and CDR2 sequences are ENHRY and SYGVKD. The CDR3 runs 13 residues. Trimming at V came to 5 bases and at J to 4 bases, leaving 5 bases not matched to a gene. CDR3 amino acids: CAISRGGGYEQYF. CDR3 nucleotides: TGTGCCATCAGTAGGGGCGGGGGATACGAGCAGTACTTC.

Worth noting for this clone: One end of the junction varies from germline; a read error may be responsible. The CDR3 spells CAWSERVSRGGLRRSSF. In nucleotides, the CDR3 is TGTGCCTGGAGTGAGAGGGTCAGCCGGGGGGGCCTGAGGCGAAGCTCCTTC. The V call is TRBV30, the J call TRBJ1-2, with D maybe TRBD1 (6 bases). The CDR3 consists of 17 residues. Per germline, CDR1 GTSNPN and CDR2 SVGIG (reference sequence).

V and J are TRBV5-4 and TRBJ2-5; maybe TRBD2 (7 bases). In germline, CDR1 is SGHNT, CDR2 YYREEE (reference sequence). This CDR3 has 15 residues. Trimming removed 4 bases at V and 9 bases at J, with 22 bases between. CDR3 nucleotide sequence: TGTGCCAGCAGCCGGGGGGCGGGCAGCAAGTTGGCCCAGTACTTC. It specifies CASSRGAGSKLAQYF.

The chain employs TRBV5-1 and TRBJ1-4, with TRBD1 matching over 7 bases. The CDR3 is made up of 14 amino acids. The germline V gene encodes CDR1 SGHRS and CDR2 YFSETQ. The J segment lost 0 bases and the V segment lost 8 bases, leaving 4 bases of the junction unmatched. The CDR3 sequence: CASTTGATNEKLFF. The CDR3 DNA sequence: TGCGCCAGTACAACAGGGGCAACTAATGAAAAACTGTTTTTT.